The entry that follows covers one TCR beta chain sequence. Its cognate antigen is unknown. This specimen comes from a study of cytomegalovirus exposure and HLA in healthy donors. Germline V lookup: CDR1 LNHNV, CDR2 YYDKDF (reference sequence). The CDR3 contains 16 residues. The V end was cut by 3 bases, the J end by 1 base, with 14 bases between. Primers: 60 Vbeta forward and 13 Jbeta reverse. Clones were sequenced by immunoSEQ multiplex PCR, and TCRdb holds only the in-frame ones, with some missing. There are 60,000 to 80,000 clones in the sample, with less than 6% held by the top ten. Nominally healthy donors provided the samples, though records likely missed some immune exposures. Study-level results: A later look showed TCR association rates differing by HLA locus, highest for DRB1 and lowest for HLA-C. A prior analysis recorded that most TCR beta V segments were productive about 87% or about 30% of the time. Several top significant clusters appeared, in a later analysis, to be linked to common viral pathogens.

Sequenced sample: PBMCs. The origin of this receptor is a man aged 35-49 years in good health and CMV-seronegative. The chain has TRBV15 and TRBJ2-3; a possible D gene is TRBD2 (6 bases). The CDR3 DNA follows: TGTGCCACCAGCAGGGTCTTAGCGGCCGGCACAGATACGCAGTATTTT. It specifies CATSRVLAAGTDTQYF.